The rows below give T cell receptor beta chains drawn from one sample of a study of blood T cell repertoires in COVID-19. TCRdb keeps only in-frame clones here, not all; method: immunoSEQ multiplex PCR. The table includes 130,000 to 150,000 clones, over 70% detected once. Sequencing was performed on peripheral blood. These receptors all come from a man between 70 and 80 years old who had recovered from COVID-19. The CDR3 runs from the conserved cysteine through the conserved F or W. The D gene is left open where the match is weak.

>TRBJ1-2|.|TRBV5-1
CASSLGSGLDGYTF
>TRBJ2-1|TRBD1|TRBV19
CASSTYTTGAYNEQFF
>TRBJ1-2|.|TRBV14
CASSQQGPDGYTF
>TRBJ2-3|TRBD1|TRBV7-2
CASRRQGGKTGTDTQYF
>TRBJ1-4|.|TRBV4-1
CASSQEPVVGREKLFF
>TRBJ2-2|TRBD1|TRBV10-3
CAISESTGALDTGELFF
>TRBJ2-3|.|TRBV7-2
CASSLALALDTQYF
>TRBJ2-3|.|TRBV2
CASSDSRGSARTDTQYF
>TRBJ2-1|.|TRBV10-1
CASSEFVGSSSDEQFF
>TRBJ2-3|.|TRBV4-1
CASSHRDRRLAGPTDTQYF
>TRBJ1-1|TRBD1|TRBV19
CASRVTGQMNTEAFF
>TRBJ2-2|TRBD2|TRBV11-2
CASSLAGSGRVNTGELFF
>TRBJ2-5|.|TRBV15
CATSRDQAGSDQETQYF
>TRBJ2-1|TRBD1|TRBV5-1
CASSLGTGFNNEQFF
>TRBJ2-2|TRBD2|TRBV4-1
CASSQGLAGAGELFF
>TRBJ2-7|.|TRBV7-9
CASSFLEGISYEQYF
>TRBJ2-7|.|TRBV14
CASSQTAVRRGEQYF
>TRBJ1-2|TRBD1|TRBV11-1
CASSPRQGGYGYTF
>TRBJ2-2|.|TRBV7-9
CASSPGQIANTGELFF
>TRBJ1-2|TRBD1|TRBV25-1
CASSPLGFRGQLNYGYTF
>TRBJ2-2|TRBD1|TRBV18
CASHQTGSTGELFF
>TRBJ2-1|TRBD2|TRBV27
CASSLWPSGFLSEQFF
>TRBJ2-3|TRBD1|TRBV27
CASSLSPQGAADTQYF
>TRBJ2-2|.|TRBV15
CATSRVTRDSGELFF
>TRBJ2-7|TRBD1|TRBV15
CATSFDDRVSYEQYF
>TRBJ2-1|TRBD1|TRBV6-2/TRBV6-3
CASSSWTGAGEQFF
>TRBJ1-2|.|TRBV29-1
CSVDRGIGYTF
>TRBJ1-5|.|TRBV19
CASSRQSLEPQHF
>TRBJ1-1|.|TRBV18
CASSPLDKNTEAFF
>TRBJ2-3|TRBD1|TRBV5-3
CARSSPPRGQAPTDTQYF
>TRBJ1-6|.|TRBV4-1
CASSQVGGTLHF
>TRBJ2-7|.|TRBV19
CASSVQDSSYEQYF
>TRBJ2-7|.|TRBV21-1
CASSKSRTSGRAVGSYEQYF
>TRBJ2-5|TRBD2|TRBV15
CATSWEGQYEETQYF
>TRBJ2-7|.|TRBV12-3/TRBV12-4
CASSPGANEQYF
>TRBJ2-3|.|TRBV7-8
CASSLALADTQYF
>TRBJ1-5|.|TRBV11-2
CASSLAGFSNQPQHF
>TRBJ2-4|.|TRBV7-2
CASSPVQGGNIQYF